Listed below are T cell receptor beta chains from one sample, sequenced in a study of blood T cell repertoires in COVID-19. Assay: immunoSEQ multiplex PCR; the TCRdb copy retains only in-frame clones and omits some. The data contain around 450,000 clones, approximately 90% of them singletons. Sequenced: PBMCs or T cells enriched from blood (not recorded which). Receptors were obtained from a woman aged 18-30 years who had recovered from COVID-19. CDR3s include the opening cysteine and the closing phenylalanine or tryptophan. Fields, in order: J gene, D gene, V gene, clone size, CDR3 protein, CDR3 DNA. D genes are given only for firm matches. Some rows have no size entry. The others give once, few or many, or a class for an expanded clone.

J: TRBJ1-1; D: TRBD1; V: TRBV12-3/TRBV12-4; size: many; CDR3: CASSYTGDTEAFF; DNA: TGTGCCAGCAGCTATACAGGGGACACTGAAGCTTTCTTT
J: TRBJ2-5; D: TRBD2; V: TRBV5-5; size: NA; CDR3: CASSGWSGAFPETQYF; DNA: TGTGCCAGCAGCGGGTGGAGCGGGGCGTTCCCAGAGACCCAGTACTTC
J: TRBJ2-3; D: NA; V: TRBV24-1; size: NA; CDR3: CATSERTGSTDTQYF; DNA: TGTGCCACCAGTGAACGAACAGGCAGCACAGATACGCAGTATTTT
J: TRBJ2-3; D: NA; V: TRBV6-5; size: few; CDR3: CASSPHSGRTDTQYF; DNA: TGTGCCAGCAGCCCGCACAGCGGACGCACAGATACGCAGTATTTT
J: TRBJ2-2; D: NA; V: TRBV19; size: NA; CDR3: CASSISAGLTGELFF; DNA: TGTGCCAGTAGTATATCGGCAGGGTTGACCGGGGAGCTGTTTTTT
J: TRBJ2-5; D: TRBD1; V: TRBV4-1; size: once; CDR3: CASSFFQGVGETQYF; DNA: TGCGCCAGCAGCTTTTTTCAGGGGGTGGGAGAGACCCAGTACTTC
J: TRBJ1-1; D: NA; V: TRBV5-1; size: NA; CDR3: CASTRRGELTEAFF; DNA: TGCGCCAGCACCAGGCGGGGGGAGTTGACTGAAGCTTTCTTT
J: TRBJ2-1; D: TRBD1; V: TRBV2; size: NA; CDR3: CASSVLQGQVTFF; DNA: TGTGCCAGCAGTGTGCTCCAGGGACAGGTAACTTTCTTC
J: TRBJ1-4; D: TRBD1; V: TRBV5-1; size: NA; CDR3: CASSLNPGQESEKLFF; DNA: TGCGCCAGCAGCTTAAACCCGGGACAGGAATCTGAAAAACTGTTTTTT
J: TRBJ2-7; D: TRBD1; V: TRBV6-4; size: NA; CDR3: CASSDSKQGGYEQYF; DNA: TGTGCCAGCAGTGACTCGAAACAGGGGGGCTACGAGCAGTACTTC
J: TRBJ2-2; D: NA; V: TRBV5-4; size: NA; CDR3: CASSFDSGELFF; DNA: TGTGCCAGCAGCTTTGACAGCGGGGAGCTGTTTTTT
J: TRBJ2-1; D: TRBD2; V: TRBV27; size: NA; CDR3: CASSSRTSGGAARNEQFF; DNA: TGTGCCAGCAGTTCACGGACTAGCGGGGGGGCCGCCCGCAATGAGCAGTTCTTC
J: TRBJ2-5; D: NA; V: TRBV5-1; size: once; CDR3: CASSWGSPEEEETQYF; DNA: TGCGCCAGCAGCTGGGGTAGTCCAGAGGAGGAGGAGACCCAGTACTTC
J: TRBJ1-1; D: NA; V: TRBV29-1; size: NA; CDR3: CSGRTVPNTEAFF; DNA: TGCAGCGGTAGGACAGTACCTAACACTGAAGCTTTCTTT
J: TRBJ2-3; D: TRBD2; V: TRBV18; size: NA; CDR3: CASSPMAGGAADTQYF; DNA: TGTGCCAGCTCACCTATGGCCGGGGGGGCCGCGGATACGCAGTATTTT
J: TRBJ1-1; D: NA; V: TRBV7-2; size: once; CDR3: CASSFRTDYTEAFF; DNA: TGTGCCAGCAGCTTTCGGACAGACTACACTGAAGCTTTCTTT
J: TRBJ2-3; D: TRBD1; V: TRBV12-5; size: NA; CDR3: CASGAQGAGVQDTQYF; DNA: TGTGCTAGTGGTGCGCAGGGGGCAGGGGTCCAGGATACGCAGTATTTT
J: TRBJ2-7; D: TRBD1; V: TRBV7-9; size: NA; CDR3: CASSTGTGGNEQYF; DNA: TGTGCCAGCAGCACCGGGACAGGGGGCAACGAGCAGTACTTC
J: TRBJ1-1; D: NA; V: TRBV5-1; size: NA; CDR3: CASSLVHGETEAFF; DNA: TGCGCCAGCAGCTTGGTTCACGGGGAGACTGAAGCTTTCTTT
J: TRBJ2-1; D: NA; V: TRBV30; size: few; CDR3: CAWSASRLPLQFEQFF; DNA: TGTGCCTGGAGTGCGAGCAGACTACCATTACAATTCGAGCAGTTCTTC
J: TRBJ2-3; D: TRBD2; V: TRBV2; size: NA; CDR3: CASRVTSGGKDTQYF; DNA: TGTGCCAGCAGGGTTACTAGCGGGGGGAAGGATACGCAGTATTTT
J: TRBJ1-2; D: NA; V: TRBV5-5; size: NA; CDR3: CASSLPGLRDGYTF; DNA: TGTGCCAGCAGCCTGCCGGGTCTCAGGGATGGCTACACCTTC
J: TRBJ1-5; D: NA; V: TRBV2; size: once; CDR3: CASSDTAWNQPQHF; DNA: TGTGCCAGCAGTGATACAGCCTGGAATCAGCCCCAGCATTTT